The text below deals with one TCR beta chain. Authors' analysis steps: Amplification of reference gene primers was used by the study to estimate nucleated cell counts. Here immunoSEQ multiplex PCR was the method, and the copy in TCRdb shows in-frame clones only, minus some. For V, J and clone size, that table is used; D and trimming come from the DNA. Among some 260,000 clones listed, 80% to 90% were seen once. The CDR3 runs to 15 residues. Germline V CDR1 and CDR2: LNHDA, SQIVND (reference sequence). Trimming took off 6 bases at V and 0 bases at J, with 11 bases between the two ends. The sample is drawn from a study of blood T cell repertoires in COVID-19. On the study more broadly: Donors in the United States, Italy and Spain gave samples during acute or convalescent COVID-19.

Seattle patients were enrolled during active infection and followed longitudinally. The sample was peripheral blood. This receptor was identified in a woman aged 70-85 years with COVID-19, enrolled during active disease. This chain links TRBV19 with TRBJ2-2; the D gene is possibly TRBD2 (5 bases). In nucleotides, the CDR3 is TGTGCCAGTAGAAGGCGGGCCGCGAACACCGGGGAGCTGTTTTTT. Amino acids: CASRRRAANTGELFF.